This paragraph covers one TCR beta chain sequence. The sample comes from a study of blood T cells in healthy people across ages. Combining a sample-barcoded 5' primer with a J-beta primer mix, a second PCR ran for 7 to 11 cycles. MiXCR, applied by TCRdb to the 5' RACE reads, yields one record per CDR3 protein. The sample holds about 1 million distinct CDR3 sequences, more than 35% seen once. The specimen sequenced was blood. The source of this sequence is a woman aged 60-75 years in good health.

The CDR3 is CASSLGLPPLEQYF. CDR3 bases: TGTGCCAGCAGCTTAGGACTACCACCCCTGGAGCAGTACTTC. The chain joins TRBV7-7 to TRBJ2-7, with D possibly being TRBD2 (5 bases). Germline V gene data show CDR1 as SSHAT and CDR2 as FNYEAQ (reference sequence). The CDR3 loop spans 14 amino acids. Trimming left V 1 base short and J 7 bases short, with 14 bases between.